These 26 T cell receptor beta chains originate from one sample sequenced in a study of blood T cell repertoires in COVID-19. The repertoire was sequenced with immunoSEQ multiplex PCR; TCRdb's copy has only in-frame clones and lacks some. Here the sample spans under 300,000 clones, about 80% being singletons. What was sequenced was PBMCs or T cells enriched from blood (not recorded which). The receptors here all came from a middle-aged man who had recovered from COVID-19.

This chain connects TRBV10-2 to TRBJ1-5; 7 bases fit TRBD1. CDR1 is WSHSY and CDR2 is SAAADI in the germline V gene. CDR3 length: 14 amino acids. Trimming at V came to 0 bases and at J to 4 bases, leaving 0 bases not matched to a gene. The CDR3 nucleotides are TGCGCCAGCAGTGAGTCGGGACAGAATCAGCCCCAGCATTTT. Amino acids: CASSESGQNQPQHF.

The genes are TRBV28 and TRBJ2-7, with 8 bases lining up with TRBD2. Trimming removed 4 bases from V and 3 bases from J; junction bases left unmatched: 14. The CDR3 has 17 residues. Germline assignment: CDR1 MDHEN and CDR2 SYDVKM. CDR3 region: CASSSPGGRGGYYEQYF. The CDR3 DNA follows: TGTGCCAGCAGTTCCCCCGGCGGACGCGGGGGGTACTACGAGCAGTACTTC.

This chain links TRBV6-2 or TRBV6-3 with TRBJ2-4; 11 positions agree with TRBD2. The CDR3 loop spans 15 amino acids. Per the germline V gene, CDR1 is MNHEY and CDR2 is SVGEGT. J was trimmed by 6 bases and V by 5 bases; bases with no gene match: 6. The CDR3 is CASSLLAGDGNIQYF. For the CDR3, the DNA is TGTGCCAGCAGTCTACTAGCGGGGGATGGAAACATTCAGTACTTC.

This clone has more than one count but fewer than ten. This chain joins TRBV5-4 and TRBJ1-6, with a weak D call TRBD1 (6 bases). This CDR3 comprises 16 residues. In germline, CDR1 is SGHNT, CDR2 YYREEE (reference sequence). Trimming removed 5 bases at V and 10 bases at J, with 22 bases between. The CDR3 sequence: CASSSVPAGVGSPLHF. The CDR3 DNA reads as TGTGCCAGCAGTTCCGTCCCCGCAGGGGTAGGGTCACCCCTCCACTTT.

The V gene is TRBV29-1, the J gene TRBJ2-7; possibly TRBD1 for D (7 bases). The CDR3 extends over 13 amino acids. The germline CDR1 and CDR2 sequences are SQVTM and ANQGSEA. Trimming took off 0 bases at V and 5 bases at J, with 11 bases between the two ends. The CDR3 DNA reads as TGCAGCGTTGAAGACGCAGGGGGGCACGAGCAGTACTTC. Its translation is CSVEDAGGHEQYF.

This chain uses TRBV28 with TRBJ2-3; D is perhaps TRBD1 (6 bases). V was clipped by 10 bases and J by 0 bases, with 14 bases between them. The CDR3 spans 14 residues. In germline, CDR1 is MDHEN, CDR2 SYDVKM. DNA for the CDR3: TGTGCCACCACAGGGTACCGCAGCACAGATACGCAGTATTTT. Residues: CATTGYRSTDTQYF.

The chain joins TRBV11-2 to TRBJ1-2; the D is unclear. Looked up from germline, CDR1 is SGHAT and CDR2 is FQNNGV. V shed 1 base and J shed 4 bases, with 7 bases lying between them. The CDR3 length is 13 residues. CDR3: CASSLGQSYGYTF. CDR3 in DNA: TGTGCCAGCAGCTTAGGGCAGTCCTATGGCTACACCTTC.

This clone came up a few times. Other nucleotide sequences from this sample produce the same CDR3. J is TRBJ2-7 and V is TRBV6-2 or TRBV6-3; TRBD1 aligns across 7 bases. The CDR3 sequence is 13 residues long. V lost 4 bases and J lost 0; bases outside the gene matches: 0. Germline V gene lookup returns CDR1 MNHEY and CDR2 SVGEGT. CDR3 loop: CASSWDSSYEQYF. DNA of the CDR3: TGTGCCAGCAGTTGGGACAGCTCCTACGAGCAGTACTTC.

The chain links TRBV3-1 (or the pseudogene TRBV3-2) to TRBJ2-5; D gene unclear. The CDR3 spans 13 residues. Per germline, CDR1 LGHDT and CDR2 YNNKEL (reference sequence). With 2 bases removed from V and 4 bases from J, the gap between germline ends came to 8 bases. This CDR3 reads CASSQRGRETQYF. CDR3 bases: TGTGCCAGCAGCCAAAGAGGCAGAGAGACCCAGTACTTC.

CDR3 region: CASSPSGTGAFVQYF. DNA of the CDR3: TGCGCCAGCAGCCCTTCCGGGACAGGGGCTTTTGTGCAGTACTTC. The chain combines TRBV4-1 with TRBJ2-7; 10 bases fit TRBD1. Germline CDR1 MGHRA, CDR2 YSYEKL. The CDR3 contains 15 residues. Trimming removed 4 bases from V and 9 bases from J; junction bases left unmatched: 12.

The gene calls are TRBV2 and TRBJ2-3; maybe TRBD2 (6 bases). Trimming removed 4 bases from V and 1 base from J, with 12 bases in between. This CDR3 has 15 amino acids. Germline values: CDR1 SNHLY, CDR2 FYNNEI. CDR3 region: CASSGAGGGTDTQYF. In DNA, the CDR3 is TGTGCCAGCAGTGGCGCGGGCGGGGGCACAGATACGCAGTATTTT.

The chain has TRBV7-8 and TRBJ1-4; no clear D. Germline CDR1 reads SGHVS; CDR2 reads FQNEAQ. The CDR3 has 15 amino acids. The V end was cut by 5 bases, the J end by 3 bases, with 13 bases between. The DNA for the CDR3 is TGTGCCAGCAGCCTAGGAACGCGGGCTAATGAAAAACTGTTTTTT. Protein: CASSLGTRANEKLFF.

For this clone: The identical CDR3 is also encoded by other nucleotide sequences in the sample. The chain links TRBV3-1 (or the pseudogene TRBV3-2) to TRBJ1-1; weak D call: TRBD1 (5 bases). V lost 4 bases, J lost 2 bases, and 8 bases lay in between. The CDR3 length is 13 residues. The germline V gene has CDR1 LGHDT and CDR2 YNNKEL (reference sequence). The chain's CDR3 is CASSLTVNTEAFF. CDR3 sequence (DNA): TGTGCCAGCAGCCTGACAGTAAACACTGAAGCTTTCTTT.

The chain joins TRBV2 to TRBJ2-1, with TRBD2 matching 8 bases. The trim removed 6 bases at V and 9 bases at J, leaving 7 bases unmatched. This CDR3 comprises 13 residues. CDR1 SNHLY and CDR2 FYNNEI come from the germline V gene. CDR3 sequence (DNA): TGTGCCAGCAGGGCTAGCGGGTTGAGTGAGCAGTTCTTC. This sequence encodes CASRASGLSEQFF.

The chain joins TRBV10-1 to TRBJ1-6; 9 bases agree with TRBD1. The CDR3 sequence is 15 residues long. The V gene's germline CDR1 is WNHNN and CDR2 SYGVQD (reference sequence). V lost 4 bases, J lost 14 bases, and 12 bases stayed unmatched. Here the CDR3 reads CASSAGTGPGATLHF. The CDR3 DNA reads as TGCGCCAGCAGTGCGGGGACAGGGCCGGGGGCAACCCTCCACTTT.

The V call is TRBV2, the J call TRBJ1-1; no clear D. CDR1 is SNHLY, CDR2 FYNNEI, per germline. With 0 bases removed from V and 7 bases from J, the gap between germline ends came to 12 bases. This CDR3 comprises 14 residues. The CDR3 is CASSEALQNVEAFF. The CDR3, as DNA: TGTGCCAGCAGTGAAGCGCTCCAGAACGTTGAAGCTTTCTTT.

The chain combines TRBV7-3 with TRBJ1-1; D call uncertain. The V gene lost 3 bases and the J gene lost 11 bases, with 19 bases spanning the gap. Germline lookup yields CDR1 SGHTA and CDR2 FQGTGA. The CDR3 is 14 amino acids. CDR3 nucleotide sequence: TGTGCCAGCAGCTTGGGTCCTAGTGGTAGTGTGGCTTTCTTT. Its protein product is CASSLGPSGSVAFF.

The chain has TRBV10-3 and TRBJ2-2, with D maybe TRBD1 (7 bases). Germline loops: CDR1 ENHRY, CDR2 SYGVKD. The CDR3 is 16 residues long. V was trimmed by 5 bases and J by 6 bases, leaving 19 bases between them. CDR3 bases: TGTGCCATCAGTTGGAGTTCGGGCGGGACAGCCGGGGAGCTGTTTTTT. Its translation: CAISWSSGGTAGELFF.

This clone was counted only a few times. The chain has TRBV3-1 (or the pseudogene TRBV3-2) and TRBJ1-6, with a tentative D call TRBD1 (5 bases). Germline CDR1 and CDR2: LGHDT and YNNKEL (reference sequence). The CDR3 consists of 14 residues. Trimming stripped 0 bases from V and 6 bases from J, with 6 bases between. In DNA form, the CDR3 reads TGTGCCAGCAGCCAAGACGACAGTAATTCACCCCTCCACTTT. The encoded protein is CASSQDDSNSPLHF.

V gene TRBV2 combines with J gene TRBJ1-2; a possible D gene is TRBD1 (5 bases). CDR3 length: 15 residues. Germline V gene sequence: CDR1 SNHLY, CDR2 FYNNEI. Trimming removed 1 base from V and 8 bases from J, with 17 bases in between. The CDR3, as DNA: TGTGCCAGCAGTGAAGGCGGGACGACCTATGGGGGCTACACCTTC. It is translated as CASSEGGTTYGGYTF.

J is TRBJ2-2 and V is TRBV7-3; D unresolved. The V and J ends lost 7 bases and 0 bases respectively, with 6 bases between them. CDR3 length: 13 amino acids. CDR1 is SGHTA, CDR2 FQGTGA, per germline. The CDR3 region has the DNA TGTGCCAGCACCGAGACGAACACCGGGGAGCTGTTTTTT. Its translation is CASTETNTGELFF. Variable domain in full (rest from reference TRBV7-3 and TRBJ2-2): GAGVSQTPSNKVTEKGKYVELRCDPISGHTALYWYRQSLGQGPEFLIYFQGTGAADDSGLPNDRFFAVRPEGSVSTLKIQRTERGDSAVYLCASTETNTGELFFGEGSRLTVL.

On this clone: The same CDR3 is also encoded by other DNA sequences in this sample. The rearrangement links TRBV5-1 to TRBJ2-1; maybe TRBD2 (6 bases). Trimming shortened V by 4 bases and J by 4 bases, and 18 bases separated the two germline ends. The CDR3 has 16 amino acids. The V gene's germline CDR1 is SGHRS and CDR2 YFSETQ. For the CDR3, the DNA is TGCGCCAGCAGCCCCCTGGCGGGAAGTTCGTACAATGAGCAGTTCTTC. It yields the protein CASSPLAGSSYNEQFF. Using reference TRBV5-1 and TRBJ2-1 for the parts outside the CDR3, the full variable domain is KAGVTQTPRYLIKTRGQQVTLSCSPISGHRSVSWYQQTPGQGLQFLFEYFSETQRNKGNFPGRFSGRQFSNSRSEMNVSTLELGDSALYLCASSPLAGSSYNEQFFGPGTRLTVL.

The rearrangement links TRBV28 to TRBJ2-7; a possible D gene is TRBD1 (5 bases). The CDR3 spans 14 residues. V was shortened by 5 bases and J by 6 bases, with 17 bases between the two germline ends. In germline, CDR1 is MDHEN, CDR2 SYDVKM. The CDR3 DNA is TGTGCCAGCAGTCCGGGTGGGGCCCTGGGCGAGCAGTACTTC. Its translation: CASSPGGALGEQYF. The entire variable domain, with the rest obtained from reference TRBV28 and TRBJ2-7, is as follows: DVKVTQSSRYLVKRTGEKVFLECVQDMDHENMFWYRQDPGLGLRLIYFSYDVKMKEKGDIPEGYSVSREKKERFSLILESASTNQTSMYLCASSPGGALGEQYFGPGTRLTVT.

The chain combines TRBV30 with TRBJ2-3; the match to TRBD1 covers 9 bases. Germline-derived CDR1 and CDR2 are GTSNPN and SVGIG (reference sequence). Trimming at V came to 4 bases and at J to 2 bases, leaving 4 bases not matched to a gene. The CDR3 is 14 residues long. Here the CDR3 DNA reads TGTGCCTGGACTAGGGACAGGGCCACAGATACGCAGTATTTT. Translation: CAWTRDRATDTQYF.

The chain has TRBV30 and TRBJ2-5; TRBD1 agrees at 9 bases. The CDR3 runs to 12 residues. J lost 4 bases, V lost 3 bases, and 0 bases had no gene match. CDR1 is GTSNPN, CDR2 SVGIG, per germline (reference sequence). CDR3 in DNA: TGTGCCTGGAGGGACAGGGGAGAGACCCAGTACTTC. It specifies CAWRDRGETQYF.

Comment on this clone: Other nucleotide sequences from this sample produce the same CDR3. V and J are TRBV5-1 and TRBJ1-4; unclear D gene. This CDR3 is 14 amino acids long. V shed 0 bases and J shed 0 bases, with 3 bases lying between them. Germline V gene sequence: CDR1 SGHRS, CDR2 YFSETQ. CDR3 sequence: CASSLGATNEKLFF. Here the CDR3 DNA reads TGCGCCAGCAGCTTGGGAGCAACTAATGAAAAACTGTTTTTT.